This paragraph covers one T cell receptor (beta chain) sequence. This record comes from a study of CD8 T cells in ankylosing spondylitis. Trimming removed 3 bases from V and 7 bases from J; junction bases left unmatched: 4. Germline CDR1 DFQATT, CDR2 SNEGSKA (reference sequence). The CDR3 loop spans 12 amino acids. TCRdb redid the calling of the 5' RACE reads with MiXCR, one entry per CDR3 protein. Among 300,000 to 350,000 distinct CDR3 sequences, around 20% were seen once, and the ten largest hold approximately 3.7%. The TCR sequence derives from a female donor with ankylosing spondylitis or in good health (not recorded which). V gene TRBV20-1 combines with J gene TRBJ1-2; 8 bases match TRBD1. The sequencing input was blood, either unsorted or a sorted T cell fraction (not recorded which). The CDR3 sequence is CSARTGVGGYTF. In DNA form, the CDR3 reads TGCAGTGCTAGGACAGGGGTCGGTGGCTACACCTTC.